A selection of T cell receptor beta chains follows, all from one sample in a study of a mutant IDH1 vaccine in newly diagnosed glioma. Libraries were prepared by immunoSEQ multiplex PCR; TCRdb keeps only in-frame clonotypes and omits some of them. The sample has about 12,000 clones; around three quarters are singletons. Their cognate antigens are unknown. The source was PBMCs, collected from a glioma patient whose treatment included an IDH1 peptide vaccine. The origin of the receptors is a woman aged 40 to 49 with glioma. The CDR3 runs from the conserved cysteine through the conserved F or W. The D gene is left open where the match is weak. Only some rows state a clone size, as once, few, many or a class for expanded clones.

d_call	v_call	j_call	clone_size	cdr3_nt	cdr3_aa
NA	TRBV5-4	TRBJ2-7	NA	TGTGCCAGCAGCGCCGATAGGTACTACGAGCAGTACTTC	CASSADRYYEQYF
NA	TRBV4-1	TRBJ2-7	NA	TGCGCCAGCAGCCAGTCCGGGACGAACTACGAGCAGTACTTC	CASSQSGTNYEQYF
NA	TRBV6-6	TRBJ1-1	NA	TGTGCCAGCACCACCGGGCCGACGGGAGCTTTCTTT	CASTTGPTGAFF
NA	TRBV6-1	TRBJ2-3	NA	TGTGCCAGCAGAGGGACTCCCGAACCCACAGATACGCAGTATTTT	CASRGTPEPTDTQYF
NA	TRBV11-2	TRBJ2-7	few	TGTGCCAGCAGCTTAGGTAGGGGAACTCACCACGAGCAGTACTTC	CASSLGRGTHHEQYF
TRBD2	TRBV5-1	TRBJ2-5	once	TGCGCCAGCAGCTTGGAACTAGCGGGGATAGAGACCCAGTACTTC	CASSLELAGIETQYF
NA	TRBV11-2	TRBJ2-7	NA	TGTGCCAGCAGCTTGGCCTATACCTACGAGCAGTACTTC	CASSLAYTYEQYF
NA	TRBV7-2	TRBJ2-7	NA	TGTGCCAGCAGCCTAGGGACTTTAAGCTCCTACGAGCAGTACTTC	CASSLGTLSSYEQYF
TRBD2	TRBV5-4	TRBJ2-3	NA	TGTGCCAGCGGCCCGGGACTAACCACAGATACGCAGTATTTT	CASGPGLTTDTQYF
NA	TRBV7-9	TRBJ2-3	NA	TGTGCCAGCAGGGAATTCCCAGGCACCACAGATACGCAGTATTTT	CASREFPGTTDTQYF
TRBD1	TRBV6-5	TRBJ1-4	NA	TGTGCCAGCAGTTACGGTACTACAGGGGTTGAAAAACTGTTTTTT	CASSYGTTGVEKLFF
NA	TRBV28	TRBJ2-3	NA	TGTGCCAGCAGTGACCCCTGGTCGGGAGATACGCAGTATTTT	CASSDPWSGDTQYF
NA	TRBV29-1	TRBJ2-3	NA	TGCGGGGTCGCGGGGCCCACAGATACGCAGTATTTT	CGVAGPTDTQYF
NA	TRBV5-8	TRBJ1-5	NA	TGTGCCAGCAGCTTGGCCCGGGCCGTAGATAGCAATCAGCCCCAGCATTTT	CASSLARAVDSNQPQHF
TRBD1	TRBV15	TRBJ2-1	few	TGTGCCACCAGCAGAGATCGGACAGGGAGGCAGTTCTTC	CATSRDRTGRQFF
NA	TRBV6-1	TRBJ1-1	few	TGTGCCAGCAGTGCGGTGAGCTTGAACACTGAAGCTTTCTTT	CASSAVSLNTEAFF
NA	TRBV6-5	TRBJ2-5	NA	TGTGCCAGCAGTTACGGCGTGGCAGAGACCCAGTACTTC	CASSYGVAETQYF
NA	TRBV21-1	TRBJ2-7	NA	TGTGCCAGCAGCAAAGACGGCCGTGGTGGCGAGCAGTACTTC	CASSKDGRGGEQYF
NA	TRBV28	TRBJ2-7	NA	TGTGCCAGCAGTCCACTCCCCTACGAGCAGTACTTC	CASSPLPYEQYF
TRBD1	TRBV19	TRBJ1-1	NA	TGTGCCAGTAGTACTTGGGACAGGAACACTGAAGCTTTCTTT	CASSTWDRNTEAFF
NA	TRBV11-2	TRBJ1-3	NA	TGTGCCAGCAGCTTAGGAGTGAGCTCTGGAAACACCATATATTTT	CASSLGVSSGNTIYF
NA	TRBV11-2	TRBJ2-2	NA	TGTGCCAGCAGCTTATATTTGGGCTCCCCGGCGCTGCTGTTTTTT	CASSLYLGSPALLFF
NA	TRBV6-6	TRBJ2-2	NA	TGTGCCAGCTCCTTGACAGAGAACACCGGGGAGCTGTTTTTT	CASSLTENTGELFF